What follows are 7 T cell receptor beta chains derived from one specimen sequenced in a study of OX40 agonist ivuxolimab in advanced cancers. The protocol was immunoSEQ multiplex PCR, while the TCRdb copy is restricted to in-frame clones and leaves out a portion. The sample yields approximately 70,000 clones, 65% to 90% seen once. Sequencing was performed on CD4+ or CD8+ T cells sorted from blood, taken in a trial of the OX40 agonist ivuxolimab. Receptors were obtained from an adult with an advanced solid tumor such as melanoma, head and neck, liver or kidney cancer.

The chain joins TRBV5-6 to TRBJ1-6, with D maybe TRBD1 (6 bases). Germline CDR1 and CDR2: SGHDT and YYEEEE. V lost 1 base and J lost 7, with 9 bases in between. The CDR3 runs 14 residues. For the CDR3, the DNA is TGTGCCAGCAGCTTGCAGGGGACGAATTCACCCCTCCACTTT. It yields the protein CASSLQGTNSPLHF.

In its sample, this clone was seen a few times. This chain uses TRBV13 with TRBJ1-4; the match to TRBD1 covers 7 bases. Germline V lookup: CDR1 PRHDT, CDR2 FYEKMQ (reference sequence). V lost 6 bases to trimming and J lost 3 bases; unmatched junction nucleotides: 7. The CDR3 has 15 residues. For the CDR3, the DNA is TGTGCCAGCAGTTCCTGGGGACAGCCTAATGAAAAACTGTTTTTT. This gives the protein CASSSWGQPNEKLFF. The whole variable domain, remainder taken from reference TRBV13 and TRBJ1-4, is AAGVIQSPRHLIKEKRETATLKCYPIPRHDTVYWYQQGPGQDPQFLISFYEKMQSDKGSIPDRFSAQQFSDYHSELNMSSLELGDSALYFCASSSWGQPNEKLFFGSGTQLSVL.

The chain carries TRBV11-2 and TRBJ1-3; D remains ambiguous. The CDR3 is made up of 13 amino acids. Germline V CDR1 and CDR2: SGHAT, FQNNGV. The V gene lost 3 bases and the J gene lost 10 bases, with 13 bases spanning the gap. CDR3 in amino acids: CASSLDPTRTIYF. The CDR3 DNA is TGTGCCAGCAGCTTGGACCCCACCCGGACCATATATTTT.

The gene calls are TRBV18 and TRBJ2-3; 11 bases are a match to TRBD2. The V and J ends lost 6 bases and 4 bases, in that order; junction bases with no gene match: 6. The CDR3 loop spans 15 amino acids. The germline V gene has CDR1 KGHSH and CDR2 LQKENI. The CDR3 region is CASSPSSGGSDTQYF. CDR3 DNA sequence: TGTGCCAGCTCTCCCTCTAGCGGGGGGTCAGATACGCAGTATTTT.

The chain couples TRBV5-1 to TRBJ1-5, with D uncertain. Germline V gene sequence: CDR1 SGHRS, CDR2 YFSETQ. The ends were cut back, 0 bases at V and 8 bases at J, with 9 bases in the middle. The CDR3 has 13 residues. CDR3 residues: CASSLGPREPQHF. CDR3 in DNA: TGCGCCAGCAGCTTGGGCCCCCGGGAGCCCCAGCATTTT.

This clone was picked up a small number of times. The CDR3 sequence is CASSLNSGARGNQPQHF. CDR3 in DNA: TGTGCCAGCAGCTTAAATAGTGGCGCCCGTGGCAATCAGCCCCAGCATTTT. The chain joins TRBV7-2 to TRBJ1-5; D is unresolved. Germline lookup yields CDR1 SGHTA and CDR2 FQGNSA. There are 17 residues in the CDR3. The V gene lost 2 bases and the J gene lost 2 bases, with 16 bases spanning the gap.

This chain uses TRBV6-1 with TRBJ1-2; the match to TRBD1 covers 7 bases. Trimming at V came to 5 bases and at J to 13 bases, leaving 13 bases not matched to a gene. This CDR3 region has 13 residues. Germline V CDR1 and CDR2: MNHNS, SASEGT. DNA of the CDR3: TGTGCCAGCAGTTGGGACAGAACTATGGAGGGCACCTTC. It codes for CASSWDRTMEGTF.